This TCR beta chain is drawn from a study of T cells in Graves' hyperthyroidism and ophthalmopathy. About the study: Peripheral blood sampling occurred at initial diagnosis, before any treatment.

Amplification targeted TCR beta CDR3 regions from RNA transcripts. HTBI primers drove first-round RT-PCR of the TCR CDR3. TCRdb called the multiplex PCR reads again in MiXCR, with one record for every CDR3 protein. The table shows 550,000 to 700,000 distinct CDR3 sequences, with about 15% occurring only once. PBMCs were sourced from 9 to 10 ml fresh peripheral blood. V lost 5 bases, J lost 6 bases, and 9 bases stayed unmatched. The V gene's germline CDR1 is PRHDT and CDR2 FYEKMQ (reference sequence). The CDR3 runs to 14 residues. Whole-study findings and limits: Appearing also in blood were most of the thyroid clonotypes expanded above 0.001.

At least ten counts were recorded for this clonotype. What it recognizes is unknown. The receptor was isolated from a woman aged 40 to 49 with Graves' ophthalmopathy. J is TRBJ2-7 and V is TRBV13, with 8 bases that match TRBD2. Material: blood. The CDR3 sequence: CASSPEGREVEQYF. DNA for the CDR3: TGTGCCAGCAGCCCTGAGGGGCGGGAGGTCGAGCAGTACTTC.